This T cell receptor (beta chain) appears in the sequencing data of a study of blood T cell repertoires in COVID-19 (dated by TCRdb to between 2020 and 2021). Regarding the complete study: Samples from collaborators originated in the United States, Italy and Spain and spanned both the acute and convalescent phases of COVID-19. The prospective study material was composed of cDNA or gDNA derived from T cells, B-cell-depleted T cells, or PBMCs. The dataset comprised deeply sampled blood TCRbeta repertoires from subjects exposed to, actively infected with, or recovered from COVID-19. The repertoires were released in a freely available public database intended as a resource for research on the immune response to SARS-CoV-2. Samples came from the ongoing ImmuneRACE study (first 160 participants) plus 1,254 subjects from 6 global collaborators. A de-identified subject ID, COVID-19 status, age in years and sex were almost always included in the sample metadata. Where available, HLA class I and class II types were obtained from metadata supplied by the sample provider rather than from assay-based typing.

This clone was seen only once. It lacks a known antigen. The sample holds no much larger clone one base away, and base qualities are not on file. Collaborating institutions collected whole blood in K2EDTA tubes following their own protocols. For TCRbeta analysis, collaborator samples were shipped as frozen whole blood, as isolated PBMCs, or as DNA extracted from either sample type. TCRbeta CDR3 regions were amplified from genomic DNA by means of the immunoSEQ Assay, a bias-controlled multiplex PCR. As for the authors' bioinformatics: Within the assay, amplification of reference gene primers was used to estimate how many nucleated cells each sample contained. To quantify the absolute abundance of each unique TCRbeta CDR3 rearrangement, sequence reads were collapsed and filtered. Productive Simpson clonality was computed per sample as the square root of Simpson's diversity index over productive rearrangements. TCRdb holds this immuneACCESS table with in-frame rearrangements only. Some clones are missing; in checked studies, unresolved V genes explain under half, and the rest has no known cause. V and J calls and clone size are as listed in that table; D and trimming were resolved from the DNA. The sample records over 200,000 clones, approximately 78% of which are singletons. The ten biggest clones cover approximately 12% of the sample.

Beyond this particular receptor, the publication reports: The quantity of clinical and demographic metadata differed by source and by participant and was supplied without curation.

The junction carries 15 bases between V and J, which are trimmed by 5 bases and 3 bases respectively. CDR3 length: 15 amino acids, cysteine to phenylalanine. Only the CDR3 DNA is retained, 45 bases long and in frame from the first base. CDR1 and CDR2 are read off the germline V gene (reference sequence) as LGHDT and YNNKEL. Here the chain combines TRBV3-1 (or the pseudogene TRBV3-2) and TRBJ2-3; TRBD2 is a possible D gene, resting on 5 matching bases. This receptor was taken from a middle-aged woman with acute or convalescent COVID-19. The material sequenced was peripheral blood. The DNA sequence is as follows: TGTGCCAGCAGCTTTGGCGGGCTGGTTACAGATACGCAGTATTTT. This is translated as CASSFGGLVTDTQYF.